Following are 12 T cell receptor beta chains from one sample sequenced in a study of blood T cell repertoires in COVID-19. The assay was immunoSEQ multiplex PCR, and TCRdb's table has in-frame clones only and misses some. The sample has about 170,000 clones; around 85% are singletons. Source material: peripheral blood. Receptor source: a man between 60 and 70 years old who had recovered from COVID-19.

The rearrangement joins TRBV30 to TRBJ2-3; 7 nucleotides match TRBD1. V lost 3 bases, J lost 0 bases, and 3 bases stayed unmatched. This CDR3 has 14 amino acids. CDR1 GTSNPN and CDR2 SVGIG come from the germline V gene (reference sequence). CDR3 amino acids: CAWSSGQSTDTQYF. The CDR3 nucleotides read TGTGCCTGGAGCTCGGGACAGAGCACAGATACGCAGTATTTT. The full variable domain, its missing parts supplied by reference TRBV30 and TRBJ2-3, is SQTIHQWPATLVQPVGSPLSLECTVEGTSNPNLYWYRQAAGRGLQLLFYSVGIGQISSEVPQNLSASRPQDRQFILSSKKLLLSDSGFYLCAWSSGQSTDTQYFGPGTRLTVL.

This clone was seen just once. The chain joins TRBV5-4 to TRBJ2-2, with D possibly matching TRBD2 (5 bases). The CDR3 length is 14 residues. Germline CDR1 reads SGHNT; CDR2 reads YYREEE (reference sequence). V lost 0 bases to trimming and J lost 4 bases, with 7 bases between them. The CDR3 DNA reads TGTGCCAGCAGCTTGGGAAGCGGCACCGGGGAGCTGTTTTTT. The encoded protein is CASSLGSGTGELFF.

This rearrangement joins TRBV11-2 to TRBJ1-3, with D uncertain. Germline loops: CDR1 SGHAT, CDR2 FQNNGV. The CDR3 runs to 15 residues. Trimming removed 0 bases from V and 2 bases from J, with 8 bases in between. CDR3 loop: CASSLDLQPGNTIYF. CDR3 nucleotides: TGTGCCAGCAGCTTAGACTTACAGCCTGGAAACACCATATATTTT. The full variable domain, its missing parts supplied by reference TRBV11-2 and TRBJ1-3, is EAGVAQSPRYKIIEKRQSVAFWCNPISGHATLYWYQQILGQGPKLLIQFQNNGVVDDSQLPKDRFSAERLKGVDSTLKIQPAKLEDSAVYLCASSLDLQPGNTIYFGEGSWLTVV.

The chain carries TRBV5-1 and TRBJ1-4; 10 nucleotides match TRBD1. The CDR3 has 15 residues. Germline loops: CDR1 SGHRS, CDR2 YFSETQ. V was clipped by 2 bases and J by 6 bases; unmatched bases: 4. CDR3 residues: CASSLDRGHDEKLFF. The CDR3 bases are TGCGCCAGCAGCTTAGACAGGGGGCATGATGAAAAACTGTTTTTT.

This chain links TRBV18 with TRBJ1-2; 7 bases match TRBD1. The length of the CDR3 is 15 residues. V lost 2 bases, J lost 1 base, and 4 bases stayed unmatched. Germline values: CDR1 KGHSH, CDR2 LQKENI. CDR3 bases: TGTGCCAGCTCACCAACGACAGGGTTTAACTATGGCTACACCTTC. Amino acids: CASSPTTGFNYGYTF.

The chain is built from TRBV23-1 and TRBJ1-2; unclear D gene. TRBV23-1 qualifies as an ORF whose function is uncertain. The V and J ends lost 2 bases and 6 bases respectively, with 22 bases between them. This CDR3 has 17 amino acids. The CDR3 DNA sequence: TGCGCCAGCAGTCAACCCCAACCAGGCAGCTCTCCTGATGGCTACACCTTC. Residues: CASSQPQPGSSPDGYTF.

This chain connects TRBV18 to TRBJ2-1; 7 nucleotides align to TRBD1. This CDR3 is 15 amino acids long. Trimming at V came to 5 bases and at J to 2 bases, leaving 6 bases not matched to a gene. Germline CDR1 is KGHSH and CDR2 is LQKENI. The CDR3 DNA reads TGTGCCAGCTCAGGCGGGCAGGGGGCCTACAATGAGCAGTTCTTC. It is translated as CASSGGQGAYNEQFF.

J is TRBJ2-7 and V is TRBV12-3 or TRBV12-4; tentative D call: TRBD1 (6 bases). The CDR3 has 13 residues. V was cut by 5 bases and J by 5 bases, with 13 bases left in between. DNA for the CDR3: TGTGCCAGCAGTCGAACAGGGTTCAACGAGCAGTACTTC. Protein sequence: CASSRTGFNEQYF.

This clone was seen just once. The V and J genes are TRBV19 and TRBJ1-2; a weak D match, TRBD1 (5 bases). Trimming took off 4 bases at V and 9 bases at J, with 15 bases between the two ends. Germline CDR1 LNHDA, CDR2 SQIVND (reference sequence). The CDR3 spans 13 residues. The CDR3 sequence is CASSKGDWASYTF. The CDR3 DNA reads TGTGCCAGTAGTAAAGGGGACTGGGCGAGCTACACCTTC.

The V gene is TRBV5-1, the J gene TRBJ1-3; 9 positions match TRBD1. The junction had 10 bases not matched to a gene; V was cut back by 0 bases and J by 0 bases. Germline V gene data show CDR1 as SGHRS and CDR2 as YFSETQ. The CDR3 loop spans 19 amino acids. The DNA for the CDR3 is TGCGCCAGCAGCTTGGATGGACAGGGGAAGCCAAGCTCTGGAAACACCATATATTTT. The encoded protein is CASSLDGQGKPSSGNTIYF.

The rearrangement uses TRBV6-4 and TRBJ1-1; 9 nucleotides line up with TRBD1. Trimming at V came to 7 bases and at J to 1 base, leaving 4 bases not matched to a gene. The CDR3 is 14 amino acids. Germline V gene lookup returns CDR1 MRHNA and CDR2 SNTAGT. For the CDR3, the DNA is TGTGCCAGCAAGAGGGGACAGGGGAACACTGAAGCTTTCTTT. Encoded protein: CASKRGQGNTEAFF.

The chain joins TRBV2 to TRBJ1-1; D unresolved. CDR1 is SNHLY and CDR2 is FYNNEI in the germline V gene. The V end lost 4 bases, the J end lost 0 bases, and 6 bases lay between the germline ends. This CDR3 is built from 13 residues. The CDR3 bases are TGTGCCAGCAGTGCTTATATGAACACTGAAGCTTTCTTT. The encoded protein is CASSAYMNTEAFF.